These 30 T cell receptor beta chains share one sample of origin, sequenced in a study of OX40 agonist ivuxolimab in advanced cancers. Repertoires were generated with immunoSEQ multiplex PCR, while TCRdb's copy carries only in-frame clones and drops some. The sample lists 50,000 to 55,000 clones, approximately 80% seen once, with around 4.2% in the top ten. Sequenced here: CD4+ or CD8+ T cells sorted from blood, sampled in a trial of the OX40 agonist ivuxolimab. These TCRs come from an adult with an advanced solid tumor such as melanoma, head and neck, liver or kidney cancer.

CDR3 coding DNA: TGTGCCAGCAGCGTCGGACAGGGAACCTACGAGACGCAGTACTTC. It yields the protein CASSVGQGTYETQYF. The J gene is TRBJ2-7, the V gene TRBV9; 8 positions match TRBD1. The trim removed 2 bases at V and 9 bases at J, leaving 13 bases unmatched. The CDR3 contains 15 residues. Looked up from germline, CDR1 is SGDLS and CDR2 is YYNGEE.

The V call is TRBV19, the J call TRBJ2-1; D uncertain. The germline V gene encodes CDR1 LNHDA and CDR2 SQIVND (reference sequence). This CDR3 comprises 12 residues. V was shortened by 3 bases and J by 6 bases, with 6 bases between the two germline ends. This CDR3 is CASSIRSNEQFF. CDR3 DNA: TGTGCCAGTAGTATTCGGTCCAATGAGCAGTTCTTC.

The V call is TRBV10-3, the J call TRBJ1-3; tentative D call: TRBD1 (5 bases). Trimming cost V 6 bases and J 3 bases, with 12 bases left between them. The CDR3 loop spans 14 amino acids. Germline lookup yields CDR1 ENHRY and CDR2 SYGVKD. The CDR3 bases are TGTGCCATCAGCCTGACGGGGGGTGGAAACACCATATATTTT. Translation: CAISLTGGGNTIYF.

The chain combines TRBV28 with TRBJ1-4; 7 bases match TRBD1. Germline CDR1 reads MDHEN; CDR2 reads SYDVKM. The CDR3 totals 12 residues. CDR3 loop: CAGQTTNEKLFF. CDR3 coding DNA: TGTGCGGGACAGACAACTAATGAAAAACTGTTTTTT.

J is TRBJ2-1 and V is TRBV11-2; 9 bases align to TRBD2. This CDR3 contains 15 residues. The V gene end was trimmed by 5 bases and the J gene end by 5 bases; junction bases not matched to a gene: 7. The germline V gene has CDR1 SGHAT and CDR2 FQNNGV. Here the CDR3 reads CASSPMGLANNEQFF. In nucleotides, the CDR3 is TGTGCCAGCAGCCCAATGGGACTAGCAAACAATGAGCAGTTCTTC.

A note on this clone: Other DNA sequences within the sample encode an identical CDR3. The chain carries TRBV18 and TRBJ1-1; no clear D. Trimming left V 3 bases short and J 2 bases short, with 7 bases between. The CDR3 is 13 residues long. Germline V gives CDR1 KGHSH, CDR2 LQKENI. CDR3: CASSPSGNTEAFF. The CDR3 DNA is TGTGCCAGCTCACCTTCGGGAAACACTGAAGCTTTCTTT.

This chain links TRBV25-1 with TRBJ1-6; TRBD1 matches 9 bases. The V segment lost 4 bases and the J segment 8 bases; nucleotides outside the gene matches: 9. The CDR3 is 16 residues long. CDR1 is MGHDK, CDR2 SYGVNS, per germline. CDR3 region: CASSVTTGGWDSPLHF. The CDR3, as DNA: TGTGCCAGCAGTGTTACCACAGGGGGCTGGGATTCACCCCTCCACTTT.

The CDR3 DNA reads TGTGCCAGCAGTCGTTCAGGGGTCACTGAAGCTTTCTTT. It specifies CASSRSGVTEAFF. The J gene is TRBJ1-1, the V gene TRBV7-9; a weak D match, TRBD1 (6 bases). V was shortened by 6 bases and J by 4 bases, with 12 bases between the two germline ends. The CDR3 extends over 13 amino acids. Germline loops: CDR1 SEHNR, CDR2 FQNEAQ (reference sequence).

The chain employs TRBV5-1 and TRBJ1-1; 8 positions agree with TRBD1. The germline CDR1 and CDR2 sequences are SGHRS and YFSETQ. The ends lost 4 bases at V and 3 bases at J; junction bases unmatched: 8. The CDR3 has 15 amino acids. As DNA, the CDR3 is TGCGCCAGCAGCCCCGCGACAGGGGCGGACACTGAAGCTTTCTTT. Encoded protein: CASSPATGADTEAFF.

The V gene is TRBV25-1, the J gene TRBJ2-2; 12 nucleotides align to TRBD2. V gave up 6 bases and J gave up 5 bases; unmatched junction bases: 7. The germline V gene has CDR1 MGHDK and CDR2 SYGVNS. The CDR3 runs to 16 residues. The DNA of the CDR3 is TGTGCCAGCAGCCTAGCGGGAGGGCCTTGGACCGGGGAGCTGTTTTTT. This codes for CASSLAGGPWTGELFF.

V usage is TRBV10-3 and J usage is TRBJ2-3; 10 bases are shared with TRBD2. The V and J ends lost 5 bases and 4 bases, in that order; junction bases with no gene match: 9. This CDR3 has 16 amino acids. Germline-derived CDR1 and CDR2 are ENHRY and SYGVKD. CDR3 DNA: TGTGCCATCAGTCAACAGGCTAGCGGGAGCGCAGATACGCAGTATTTT. Translating it yields CAISQQASGSADTQYF.

The gene calls are TRBV7-2 and TRBJ1-2; no clear D. Deletions cut 4 bases from V and 7 bases from J, with 16 bases between. Germline V gives CDR1 SGHTA, CDR2 FQGNSA. The CDR3 loop spans 14 amino acids. The DNA of the CDR3 is TGTGCCAGCAGCTCCACCACCTTTATAGTTGGCTACACCTTC. This gives the protein CASSSTTFIVGYTF.

CDR3 residues: CASSPAAGGDNEQFF. Written as DNA, the CDR3 is TGTGCCAGCTCACCAGCGGCGGGAGGGGACAATGAGCAGTTCTTC. This chain links TRBV18 with TRBJ2-1; 9 bases map to TRBD2. The CDR3 is 15 amino acids. The V and J ends lost 2 bases and 5 bases, in that order; junction bases with no gene match: 4. The V gene's germline CDR1 is KGHSH and CDR2 LQKENI.

The chain couples TRBV6-1 to TRBJ2-6; D not certain. Trimming removed 6 bases from V and 0 bases from J, with 9 bases in between. Germline values: CDR1 MNHNS, CDR2 SASEGT. CDR3 length: 15 residues. The CDR3 nucleotides are TGTGCCAGCAGCCCACGGTCCTCTGGGGCCAACGTCCTGACTTTC. Its protein is CASSPRSSGANVLTF.

The J gene is TRBJ1-3, the V gene TRBV10-2; D perhaps matches TRBD1 (5 bases). V lost 6 bases to trimming and J lost 3 bases, with 12 bases between them. This CDR3 comprises 14 residues. Looked up from germline, CDR1 is WSHSY and CDR2 is SAAADI. The CDR3 coding sequence is TGCGCCAGCAGAGGGGCAGGGAATGGAAACACCATATATTTT. Amino acid sequence: CASRGAGNGNTIYF.

The V call is TRBV7-9, the J call TRBJ2-1; D is perhaps TRBD2 (5 bases). The length of the CDR3 is 17 residues. Trimming stripped 3 bases from V and 0 bases from J, with 15 bases between. The germline V gene has CDR1 SEHNR and CDR2 FQNEAQ (reference sequence). CDR3 DNA: TGTGCCAGCAGCTTTAGTAGGGAGCGAAACTCCTACAATGAGCAGTTCTTC. Translating it yields CASSFSRERNSYNEQFF.

CDR3 sequence: CASRTFGMNTEAFF. In nucleotides, the CDR3 is TGCGCCAGCCGAACTTTTGGGATGAACACTGAAGCTTTCTTT. The chain recombines TRBV5-1 with TRBJ1-1; D gene ambiguous. Per the germline V gene, CDR1 is SGHRS and CDR2 is YFSETQ. Trimming left V 7 bases short and J 0 bases short, with 13 bases between. CDR3 length: 14 amino acids.

This chain links TRBV6-5 with TRBJ1-2; D is possibly TRBD1 (6 bases). V was pared by 5 bases and J by 0 bases, with 10 bases between. The V gene's germline CDR1 is MNHEY and CDR2 SVGAGI. The CDR3 runs 14 residues. The CDR3 coding sequence is TGTGCCAGCAGTAGGGACAACCCTAACTATGGCTACACCTTC. Translated: CASSRDNPNYGYTF.

The chain links TRBV18 to TRBJ2-2; TRBD2 aligns across 11 bases. The CDR3 loop spans 17 amino acids. Looked up from germline, CDR1 is KGHSH and CDR2 is LQKENI. Trimming removed 0 bases from V and 6 bases from J; junction bases left unmatched: 6. In nucleotides, the CDR3 is TGTGCCAGCTCACCACCGCAGAGGACTAGCGGGTCCGGGGAGCTGTTTTTT. It encodes CASSPPQRTSGSGELFF. Drawing the rest from reference TRBV18 and TRBJ2-2, the complete variable domain is NAGVMQNPRHLVRRRGQEARLRCSPMKGHSHVYWYRQLPEEGLKFMVYLQKENIIDESGMPKERFSAEFPKEGPSILRIQQVVRGDSAAYFCASSPPQRTSGSGELFFGEGSRLTVL.

The chain recombines TRBV5-6 with TRBJ2-7; D is ambiguous. Trimming pared 2 bases from V and 6 bases from J, leaving 6 bases between. Germline V CDR1 and CDR2: SGHDT, YYEEEE. The CDR3 runs to 11 residues. The CDR3 loop is CASSFQSEQYF. The CDR3 coding sequence is TGTGCCAGCAGCTTCCAGTCCGAGCAGTACTTC.

This chain uses TRBV7-9 with TRBJ2-1; TRBD2 matches at 8 bases. The V and J ends lost 6 bases and 4 bases, in that order; junction bases with no gene match: 5. The CDR3 is made up of 14 amino acids. The V gene's germline CDR1 is SEHNR and CDR2 FQNEAQ (reference sequence). CDR3 sequence (DNA): TGTGCCAGCAGTTTATCTAGCGGGTACAATGAGCAGTTCTTC. Amino acids: CASSLSSGYNEQFF.

The chain combines TRBV4-1 with TRBJ2-4; D unresolved. Trimming pared 3 bases from V and 0 bases from J, leaving 9 bases between. Germline V gives CDR1 MGHRA, CDR2 YSYEKL. The CDR3 sequence is 15 residues long. The CDR3 spells CASSHLELAKNIQYF. CDR3 coding DNA: TGCGCCAGCAGCCACCTAGAACTAGCCAAAAACATTCAGTACTTC.

The genes are TRBV7-9 and TRBJ2-7; 8 nucleotides match TRBD2. Germline V gene lookup returns CDR1 SEHNR and CDR2 FQNEAQ (reference sequence). This CDR3 has 15 residues. V lost 5 bases, J lost 5 bases, and 11 bases stayed unmatched. The CDR3 loop reads CASSLAAGGTNEQYF. CDR3 in DNA: TGTGCCAGCAGCCTTGCCGCGGGGGGCACAAACGAGCAGTACTTC.

This chain links TRBV9 with TRBJ1-1; 7 bases agree with TRBD1. The CDR3 spans 15 residues. Germline V gene data show CDR1 as SGDLS and CDR2 as YYNGEE. V lost 1 base, J lost 8 bases, and 11 bases stayed unmatched. In DNA form, the CDR3 reads TGTGCCAGCAGCGTAACCCCCGAGGAGACAGGGGAAGCTTTCTTT. It encodes CASSVTPEETGEAFF.

This sequence joins TRBV11-2 and TRBJ1-3; TRBD1 is a possible D gene (5 bases). Germline CDR1 and CDR2: SGHAT and FQNNGV. This CDR3 comprises 16 residues. V was pared by 1 base and J by 0 bases, with 10 bases between. Here the CDR3 reads CASSLGRGSSGNTIYF. The CDR3 nucleotides read TGTGCCAGCAGCTTAGGTAGGGGCAGCTCTGGAAACACCATATATTTT.

The genes are TRBV5-1 and TRBJ2-3, with D perhaps matching TRBD1 or TRBD2 (7 bases each). The CDR3 spans 14 residues. Trimming removed 2 bases at V and 3 bases at J, with 10 bases between. The V gene's germline CDR1 is SGHRS and CDR2 YFSETQ. The CDR3: CASSFQGGTDTQYF. In DNA, the CDR3 is TGCGCCAGCAGCTTTCAGGGGGGGACAGATACGCAGTATTTT.

The rearrangement uses TRBV7-3 and TRBJ2-1, with D possibly matching TRBD1 (6 bases). V was clipped by 4 bases and J by 10 bases, with 11 bases between them. The germline V gene encodes CDR1 SGHTA and CDR2 FQGTGA. The length of the CDR3 is 12 residues. The CDR3 DNA reads TGTGCCAGCAGCTACCAGACAGGCGAGCAGTTCTTC. Protein sequence: CASSYQTGEQFF.

The chain employs TRBV4-1 and TRBJ2-1; 9 nucleotides line up with TRBD2. The CDR3 covers 19 residues. In germline, CDR1 is MGHRA, CDR2 YSYEKL. The trim removed 6 bases at V and 8 bases at J, leaving 23 bases unmatched. DNA of the CDR3: TGCGCCAGCAGACAAACGGCTACCCGAGGACTAGCGTCAAGAGATGAGCAGTTCTTC. This translates into CASRQTATRGLASRDEQFF.

CDR3 in DNA: TGTGCCAGCAGCTTAGCCCCCGGGGTCGAGGGCCGCTACGAGCAGTACTTC. Encoded protein: CASSLAPGVEGRYEQYF. This chain connects TRBV7-8 to TRBJ2-7, with TRBD2 as a possible D gene (5 bases). Deletions cut 0 bases from V and 3 bases from J, with 18 bases between. There are 17 residues in the CDR3. Per the germline V gene, CDR1 is SGHVS and CDR2 is FQNEAQ.

The genes are TRBV7-2 and TRBJ2-7; D gene uncertain. Between the trimmed V and J ends, which lost 1 base and 3 bases, there was a span of 1 base. The CDR3 sequence is 11 residues long. CDR1 is SGHTA, CDR2 FQGNSA, per germline. In DNA, the CDR3 is TGTGCCAGCAGCTTAGTCTACGAGCAGTACTTC. It codes for CASSLVYEQYF.